Here is one TCR beta chain with its context. Which cohort a participant joined came from the clinical history participants gave. Profiling relied on immunoSEQ multiplex PCR, and the TCRdb table lists in-frame clones only, not all of them. The sample has fewer than 350,000 clones; just over 90% are singletons. There are 13 residues in the CDR3. CDR1 GTSNPN and CDR2 SVGIG come from the germline V gene (reference sequence). Trimming pared 4 bases from V and 7 bases from J, leaving 16 bases between. The sample belongs to a study of blood T cell repertoires in COVID-19. The sequencing sample was made of PBMCs or T cells enriched from blood (not recorded which). This receptor was taken from a woman between 40 and 50 years old with acute COVID-19. The chain uses TRBV30 and TRBJ1-2; D perhaps matches TRBD1 (6 bases). The CDR3 region has the DNA TGTGCCTGGACCGTTCAACAGGGCTTTGGCTACACCTTC. Translating it yields CAWTVQQGFGYTF.